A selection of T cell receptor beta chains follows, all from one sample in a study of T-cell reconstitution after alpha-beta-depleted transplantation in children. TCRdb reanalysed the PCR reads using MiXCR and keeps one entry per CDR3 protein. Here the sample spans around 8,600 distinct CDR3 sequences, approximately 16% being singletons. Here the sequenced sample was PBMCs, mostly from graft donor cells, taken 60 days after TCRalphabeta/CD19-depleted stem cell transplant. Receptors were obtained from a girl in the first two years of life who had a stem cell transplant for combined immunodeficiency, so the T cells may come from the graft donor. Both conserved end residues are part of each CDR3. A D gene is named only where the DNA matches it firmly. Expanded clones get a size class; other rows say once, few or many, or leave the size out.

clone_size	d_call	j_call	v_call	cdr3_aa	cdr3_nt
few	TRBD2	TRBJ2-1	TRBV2	CASGTSGQFF	TGTGCCAGCGGGACTAGTGGGCAGTTCTTC
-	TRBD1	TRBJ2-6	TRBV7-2	CASSLSRTGFGISGANVLTF	TGTGCCAGCAGCTTATCTAGGACAGGGTTCGGCATCTCTGGGGCCAACGTCCTGACTTTC
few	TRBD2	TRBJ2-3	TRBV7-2	CASSPFGAGVVYGTDTQYF	TGTGCCAGCAGCCCCTTCGGGGCGGGAGTAGTCTACGGCACAGATACGCAGTATTTT
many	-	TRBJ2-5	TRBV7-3	CASSLRAEETQYF	TGTGCCAGCAGCTTAAGGGCAGAAGAGACCCAGTACTTC
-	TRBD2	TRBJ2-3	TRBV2	CASDARLAGISDTQYF	TGTGCCAGCGACGCGAGACTAGCGGGGATCTCAGATACGCAGTATTTT
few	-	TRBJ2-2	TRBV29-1	CSVVWASPGDTGELFF	TGCAGCGTCGTTTGGGCTAGCCCAGGGGACACCGGGGAGCTGTTTTTT
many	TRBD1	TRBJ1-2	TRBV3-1	CASSQYRGGGYTF	TGTGCCAGCAGCCAATACAGGGGAGGTGGCTACACCTTC
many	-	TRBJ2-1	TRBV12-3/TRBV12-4	CASSRPYNEQFF	TGTGCCAGCAGTCGACCGTACAATGAGCAGTTCTTC
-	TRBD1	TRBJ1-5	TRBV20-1	CSAQTGGITYSNQPQHF	TGCAGTGCCCAGACAGGGGGTATAACTTATAGCAATCAGCCCCAGCATTTT
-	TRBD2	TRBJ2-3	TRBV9	CASSALAGHTDTQYF	TGTGCCAGCAGCGCCCTAGCGGGGCACACAGATACGCAGTATTTT
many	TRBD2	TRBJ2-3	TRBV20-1	CSASWTPGLAGTQYF	TGCAGTGCTAGTTGGACCCCAGGACTAGCTGGTACGCAGTATTTT
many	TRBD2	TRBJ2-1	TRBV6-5	CASSRGTSGTYNEQFF	TGTGCCAGCAGCCGAGGGACTAGCGGGACCTACAATGAGCAGTTCTTC
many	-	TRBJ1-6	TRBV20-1	CSARAGRGSPLHF	TGCAGTGCTAGAGCCGGTAGAGGGTCACCCCTCCACTTT
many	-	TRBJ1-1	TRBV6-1	CASSEYGRSYTEAFF	TGTGCCAGCAGTGAATATGGCAGGAGCTACACTGAAGCTTTCTTT
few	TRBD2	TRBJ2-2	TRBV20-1	CSADLDPGLANTGELFF	TGCAGTGCCGACCTTGACCCGGGACTAGCCAACACCGGGGAGCTGTTTTTT
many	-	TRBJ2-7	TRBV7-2	CASSSTVDPRYEQYF	TGTGCCAGCAGCTCAACCGTTGACCCTCGTTACGAGCAGTACTTC
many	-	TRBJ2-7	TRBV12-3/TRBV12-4	CASSLDGLEEQYF	TGTGCCAGCAGTTTAGATGGTCTAGAAGAGCAGTACTTC
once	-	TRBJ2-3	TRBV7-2	CASSVVFFLEKDTQYF	TGTGCCAGCAGCGTAGTTTTTTTTCTAGAAAAAGATACGCAGTATTTT
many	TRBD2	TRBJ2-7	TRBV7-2	CASSLLAGAGYEQYF	TGTGCCAGCAGCTTACTAGCGGGAGCTGGCTACGAGCAGTACTTC
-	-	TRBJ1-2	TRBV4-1	CASSQAFRGVDYGYTF	TGCGCCAGCAGCCAAGCATTTAGGGGCGTGGACTATGGCTACACCTTC
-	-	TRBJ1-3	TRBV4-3	CASSLWVFSGNTIYF	TGCGCCAGCAGCCTCTGGGTCTTCTCTGGAAACACCATATATTTT
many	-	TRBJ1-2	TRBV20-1	CSARAPFYGYTF	TGCAGTGCTAGAGCCCCTTTCTATGGCTACACCTTC
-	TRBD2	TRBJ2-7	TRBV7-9	CASSHPGLARWEQYF	TGTGCCAGCAGCCACCCGGGACTAGCGAGGTGGGAGCAGTACTTC
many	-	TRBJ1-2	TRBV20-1	CSAIRLGSYGYTF	TGCAGTGCTATACGACTGGGGAGCTATGGCTACACCTTC
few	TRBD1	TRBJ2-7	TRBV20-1	CSARDRGRPYEQYF	TGCAGTGCTAGAGACAGGGGGCGTCCCTACGAGCAGTACTTC
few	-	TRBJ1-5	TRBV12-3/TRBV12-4	CASTEAQSWNGNQPQHF	TGTGCCAGCACCGAAGCCCAGTCCTGGAATGGCAATCAGCCCCAGCATTTT
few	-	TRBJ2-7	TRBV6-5	CASSYSTQVLYEQYF	TGTGCCAGCAGTTACTCAACACAGGTACTCTACGAGCAGTACTTC
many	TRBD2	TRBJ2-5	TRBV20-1	CSARRPGLAGGETQYF	TGCAGTGCTAGAAGGCCGGGACTAGCGGGAGGGGAGACCCAGTACTTC
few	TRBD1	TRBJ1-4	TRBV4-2	CASSEQGAFNEKLFF	TGTGCCAGCAGCGAACAGGGGGCCTTTAATGAAAAACTGTTTTTT
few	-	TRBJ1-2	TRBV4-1	CASSPRWVRRREGYTF	TGCGCCAGCAGTCCCAGATGGGTGCGCAGGAGAGAGGGCTACACCTTC
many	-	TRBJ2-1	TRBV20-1	CSASRDSYPNEQFF	TGCAGTGCTAGCCGGGACTCCTACCCCAATGAGCAGTTCTTC
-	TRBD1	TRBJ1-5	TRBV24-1	CATSVVGTGVFNQPQHF	TGTGCCACCAGTGTAGTCGGGACAGGGGTCTTCAATCAGCCCCAGCATTTT
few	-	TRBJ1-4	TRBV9	CASSVGAIREKLFF	TGTGCCAGCAGCGTTGGGGCGATAAGGGAAAAACTGTTTTTT
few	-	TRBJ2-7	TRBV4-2	CASSQGDRAYEQYF	TGTGCCAGCAGCCAAGGAGACCGTGCCTACGAGCAGTACTTC
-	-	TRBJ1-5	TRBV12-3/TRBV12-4	CASSSLGEGAVKGQPQHF	TGTGCCAGCAGTTCCCTAGGGGAGGGTGCGGTGAAGGGACAGCCCCAGCATTTT
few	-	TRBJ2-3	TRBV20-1	CSARVGGPNRIKVDTQYF	TGCAGTGCTAGAGTCGGGGGGCCCAATAGAATCAAAGTAGATACGCAGTATTTT
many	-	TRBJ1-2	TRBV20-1	CSARDDRLNYGYTF	TGCAGTGCTAGAGATGACCGTCTTAACTATGGCTACACCTTC
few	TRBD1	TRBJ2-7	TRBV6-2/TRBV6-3	CASRTVTGQRLPEQYF	TGTGCCAGCCGAACTGTGACGGGACAGAGACTCCCCGAGCAGTACTTC
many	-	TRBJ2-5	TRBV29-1	CSVAGETQYF	TGCAGCGTTGCAGGGGAGACCCAGTACTTC